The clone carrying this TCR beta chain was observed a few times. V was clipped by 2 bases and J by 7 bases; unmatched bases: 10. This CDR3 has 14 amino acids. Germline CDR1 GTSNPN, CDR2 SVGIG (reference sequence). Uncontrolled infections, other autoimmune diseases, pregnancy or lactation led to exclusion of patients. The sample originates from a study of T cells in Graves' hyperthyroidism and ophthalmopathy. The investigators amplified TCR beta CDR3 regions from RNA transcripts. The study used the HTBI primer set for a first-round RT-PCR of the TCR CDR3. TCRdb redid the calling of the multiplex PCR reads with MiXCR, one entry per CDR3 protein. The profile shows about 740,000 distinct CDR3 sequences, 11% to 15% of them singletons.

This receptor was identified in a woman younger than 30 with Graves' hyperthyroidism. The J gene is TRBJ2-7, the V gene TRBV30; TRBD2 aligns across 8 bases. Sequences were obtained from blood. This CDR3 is CAWSWASGLREQYF. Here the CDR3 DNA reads TGTGCCTGGAGTTGGGCTAGCGGGCTCCGGGAGCAGTACTTC.